These T cell receptor beta chains were read from a single sample in a study of blood T cell repertoires in COVID-19. TCRdb's copy holds only in-frame clones and misses some; the assay was immunoSEQ multiplex PCR. The data hold 300,000 to 400,000 clones, with about 87% observed a single time. Sample: peripheral blood. Receptor source: a woman in her forties or fifties with COVID-19, enrolled during active disease. Both conserved end residues are part of each CDR3. A D gene is named only where the DNA matches it firmly. Clone size is not always given. Where it is, it says once, few, many or a class for expanded clones.

CDR3 DNA | CDR3 protein | J gene | D gene | clone size | V gene
TGTGCCACCAGGGGGACAGCGAACACCGGGGAGCTGTTTTTT | CATRGTANTGELFF | TRBJ2-2 | TRBD1 | - | TRBV24-1
TGTGCCAGCAGCCGATTTTTGGGGAGGACGAACACCGGGGAGCTGTTTTTT | CASSRFLGRTNTGELFF | TRBJ2-2 | - | - | TRBV3-1/TRBV3-2
TGTGCCAGCAGGCCCGGGACTAGCGGCCACAATGAGCAGTTCTTC | CASRPGTSGHNEQFF | TRBJ2-1 | TRBD2 | - | TRBV6-5
TGCAGCGTTGGTGGGACAGTGAACACTGAAGCTTTCTTT | CSVGGTVNTEAFF | TRBJ1-1 | TRBD1 | - | TRBV29-1
TGCAGCGGGGGAGACAGAAACTATGGCTACACCTTC | CSGGDRNYGYTF | TRBJ1-2 | - | - | TRBV29-1
TGTGCCAGTAGTATCCCCGGGACAGGGTATGGCTACACCTTC | CASSIPGTGYGYTF | TRBJ1-2 | TRBD1 | few | TRBV19
TGTGCCAGCAGGGCCCTGAACTATGGCTACACCTTC | CASRALNYGYTF | TRBJ1-2 | - | - | TRBV28
TGCGCCAGCAGCTTGGAAGGGGGGGCTTTGGGCAATCAGCCCCAGCATTTT | CASSLEGGALGNQPQHF | TRBJ1-5 | - | - | TRBV5-1
TGTGCCCCTAATCAATCGTGGAACACCGGGGAGCTGTTTTTT | CAPNQSWNTGELFF | TRBJ2-2 | - | - | TRBV7-2
TGCAGTGCTAGTGGGCCGAGTAGAAAGCGGAACACTGAAGCTTTCTTT | CSASGPSRKRNTEAFF | TRBJ1-1 | - | - | TRBV20-1
TGTGCCAGCAGCCAGGCGCGGGCGACCGGGGAGCTGTTTTTT | CASSQARATGELFF | TRBJ2-2 | - | - | TRBV3-1/TRBV3-2
TGTGCCACCAGCAGAGATCCGAGCCCAGAGGAGGGTGGCTACACCTTC | CATSRDPSPEEGGYTF | TRBJ1-2 | - | many | TRBV15
TGTGCCAGTAGCCCAGGCAGAGATAATTCACCCCTCCACTTT | CASSPGRDNSPLHF | TRBJ1-6 | - | - | TRBV19
TGTGCCAGCAGTTTGCAGGTTCTTACTGAGCAGTTCTTC | CASSLQVLTEQFF | TRBJ2-1 | - | - | TRBV27
TGTGCCAGCAGCCCCGAGGACAGGGGGTCTTATGGCTACACCTTC | CASSPEDRGSYGYTF | TRBJ1-2 | TRBD1 | - | TRBV5-5
TGTGCCAGCAGCTTCACAGGGGGCCTATCCTACGAGCAGTACTTC | CASSFTGGLSYEQYF | TRBJ2-7 | TRBD1 | - | TRBV11-1
TGTGCCAGCAGCTTGGAGCTCGATCCGGGGAGGTCTGGAAACACCATATATTTT | CASSLELDPGRSGNTIYF | TRBJ1-3 | - | - | TRBV5-6
TGTGCCAGCAGCGTAGTGAAGGGAGGAGGCTACACCTTC | CASSVVKGGGYTF | TRBJ1-2 | - | - | TRBV9
TGCGCCAGCAGCCCTATGCCCGGGACTACCGCCTACGAGCAGTACTTC | CASSPMPGTTAYEQYF | TRBJ2-7 | TRBD2 | - | TRBV4-1
TGTGCCAGCTCACCGGACAATTTAGCTAACTATGGCTACACCTTC | CASSPDNLANYGYTF | TRBJ1-2 | - | - | TRBV18
TGCGCCAGCAGCTACAGGGGCAAGTATGGCTACACCTTC | CASSYRGKYGYTF | TRBJ1-2 | TRBD1 | - | TRBV4-3
TGTGCCAGCAGCTTAGAGGGACAGGGGGCGCGGGCGGAGACCCAGTACTTC | CASSLEGQGARAETQYF | TRBJ2-5 | TRBD1 | - | TRBV11-3
TGTGCCAGCAGTTTCCGGGACAGCCGAGCTAACTATGGCTACACCTTC | CASSFRDSRANYGYTF | TRBJ1-2 | TRBD1 | - | TRBV27
TGTGCCAGCATCGGAGTTAATAATTCACCCCTCCACTTT | CASIGVNNSPLHF | TRBJ1-6 | - | - | TRBV7-9
TGTGCCAGCAGGACAGGGCCCGAGCAGTACTTC | CASRTGPEQYF | TRBJ2-7 | TRBD1 | - | TRBV27
TGTGCCAGCAGTTCCTACCGGGGAAAGCCCCAGCATTTT | CASSSYRGKPQHF | TRBJ1-5 | - | - | TRBV12-3/TRBV12-4
TGTGCCAGCAGCTTAGGGGCAGGGGGCGCGTCTAGGGCCTACGAGCAGTACTTC | CASSLGAGGASRAYEQYF | TRBJ2-7 | TRBD1 | once | TRBV7-2
TGTGCCAGCAGCTTACGGGATGATACGCAGTATTTT | CASSLRDDTQYF | TRBJ2-3 | - | once | TRBV7-3
TGTGCCATCAGTACAGGGACCAATCAGCCCCAGCATTTT | CAISTGTNQPQHF | TRBJ1-5 | - | - | TRBV10-3
TGTGCCAGTAGTATGAGGGCAGGAATCGCTTACAATGAGCAGTTCTTC | CASSMRAGIAYNEQFF | TRBJ2-1 | - | - | TRBV19
TGTGCCAGCAGCTTATCACTCCCGAGCTCCTACAATGAGCAGTTCTTC | CASSLSLPSSYNEQFF | TRBJ2-1 | - | - | TRBV7-2
TGTGCCAGCAGTTATGATTCGGTGAACACCGGGGAGCTGTTTTTT | CASSYDSVNTGELFF | TRBJ2-2 | - | - | TRBV6-2/TRBV6-3
TGTGCCAGCAACCCCGGGACAGCCTCTGGAAACACCATATATTTT | CASNPGTASGNTIYF | TRBJ1-3 | TRBD1 | - | TRBV28